These 30 T cell receptor beta chains share one sample of origin, sequenced in a study of long-term antiretroviral therapy in people with HIV. The assay, immunoSEQ v3.0, was run at survey level. Sequenced by immunoSEQ multiplex PCR; TCRdb stores in-frame clones only, minus some. The table lists about 7,200 clones, 65% to 80% of them singletons. Sample: unsorted PBMCs, taken 0.9 years before starting antiretroviral therapy. These receptor sequences come from a man aged 40-55 years with HIV.

The rearrangement links TRBV2 to TRBJ1-5; D gene unclear. The germline gives CDR1 SNHLY, CDR2 FYNNEI. The CDR3 extends over 14 amino acids. The V gene lost 4 bases and the J gene lost 4 bases, with 11 bases spanning the gap. CDR3 nucleotides: TGTGCCAGCAGTGCCCCAGTGATAAATCAGCCCCAGCATTTT. This gives the protein CASSAPVINQPQHF.

The chain carries TRBV6-1 and TRBJ1-3; no reliable D call. V lost 2 bases to trimming and J lost 0 bases, with 8 bases between them. This CDR3 spans 15 amino acids. Germline loops: CDR1 MNHNS, CDR2 SASEGT. The CDR3 DNA is TGTGCCAGCAGTGAATTGCAGGACTCTGGAAACACCATATATTTT. Protein product: CASSELQDSGNTIYF.

This chain connects TRBV6-6 to TRBJ2-5; TRBD2 aligns across 7 bases. J gave up 5 bases and V 1 base, and 7 bases lay outside the gene matches. This CDR3 comprises 15 residues. Germline V gives CDR1 MNHNY, CDR2 SVGAGI (reference sequence). CDR3 residues: CASSYYIGGTETQYF. In nucleotides, the CDR3 is TGTGCCAGCAGTTACTATATCGGGGGGACGGAGACCCAGTACTTC.

V usage is TRBV19 and J usage is TRBJ1-6; 8 nucleotides align to TRBD1. The junction had 5 bases not matched to a gene; V was cut back by 8 bases and J by 8 bases. The germline CDR1 and CDR2 sequences are LNHDA and SQIVND (reference sequence). The CDR3 loop spans 13 amino acids. The CDR3, as DNA: TGTGCCAGTGCGGACAGGGCGGATTCACCCCTCCACTTT. Its protein is CASADRADSPLHF.

This chain's CDR3 is CASSWRGDNSPLHF. The CDR3 region has the DNA TGTGCCAGCAGTTGGCGAGGGGATAATTCACCCCTCCACTTT. The chain carries TRBV28 and TRBJ1-6, with D perhaps matching TRBD1 (5 bases). Per germline, CDR1 MDHEN and CDR2 SYDVKM. The CDR3 sequence is 14 residues long. The V end was cut by 4 bases, the J end by 5 bases, with 9 bases between.

This chain joins TRBV6-5 and TRBJ2-1; 8 nucleotides match TRBD1. J was trimmed by 7 bases and V by 2 bases; bases with no gene match: 4. From germline, CDR1 is MNHEY and CDR2 SVGAGI. This CDR3 spans 14 amino acids. CDR3 sequence (DNA): TGTGCCAGCAGTTACGGACAGGGAGCGAATGAGCAGTTCTTC. Its translation: CASSYGQGANEQFF.

The V call is TRBV10-1, the J call TRBJ2-2; possible D gene TRBD2, 5 bases. The CDR3 length is 12 residues. CDR1 and CDR2 (germline): WNHNN, SYGVQD (reference sequence). V lost 6 bases to trimming and J lost 5 bases, with 7 bases between them. The CDR3 protein is CASRGGTGELFF. The CDR3 region has the DNA TGCGCCAGCAGGGGCGGGACCGGGGAGCTGTTTTTT.

The sample holds a few counts of this clone. V gene TRBV14 combines with J gene TRBJ2-3; D gene unclear. Germline CDR1 and CDR2: SGHDN and FVKESK. The CDR3 contains 12 residues. Between the trimmed V and J ends, which lost 1 base and 6 bases, there was a span of 5 bases. The DNA for the CDR3 is TGTGCCAGCAGCCAAGTTGGGGATACGCAGTATTTT. Translation: CASSQVGDTQYF.

The rearrangement links TRBV27 to TRBJ1-1, with D uncertain. CDR1 MNHEY and CDR2 SMNVEV come from the germline V gene (reference sequence). The CDR3 consists of 14 residues. V was pared by 2 bases and J by 1 base, with 8 bases between. DNA of the CDR3: TGTGCCAGCAGTTTACGGGGAAGGAACACTGAAGCTTTCTTT. Amino acids: CASSLRGRNTEAFF.

The J gene is TRBJ1-2, the V gene TRBV19, with a possible D match to TRBD1 (5 bases). Trimming removed 0 bases from V and 4 bases from J, with 12 bases in between. Germline-derived CDR1 and CDR2 are LNHDA and SQIVND (reference sequence). The CDR3 sequence is 15 residues long. Here the CDR3 reads CASSIDGTVGYGYTF. The CDR3 coding sequence is TGTGCCAGTAGTATAGACGGGACTGTTGGCTATGGCTACACCTTC.

CDR3 nucleotides: TGCGCCAGCAGCCAAGATCGCCCGGCTAATACAAGGGGCAATGAGCAGTTCTTC. This gives the protein CASSQDRPANTRGNEQFF. J is TRBJ2-1 and V is TRBV4-3; a possible D gene is TRBD1 (5 bases). Germline V CDR1 and CDR2: LGHNA, YSLEER. This CDR3 has 18 residues. Trimming left V 0 bases short and J 6 bases short, with 21 bases between.

This clone has only a few counts. The CDR3 sequence: CASSSTGGEQYF. The CDR3 DNA is TGTGCCAGCAGCTCGACAGGGGGCGAGCAGTACTTC. The chain combines TRBV7-2 with TRBJ2-7; 9 bases agree with TRBD1. This CDR3 comprises 12 residues. V lost 4 bases and J lost 6; bases outside the gene matches: 1. Germline V lookup: CDR1 SGHTA, CDR2 FQGNSA. The variable domain in full, with the rest retrieved from reference TRBV7-2 and TRBJ2-7, is GAGVSQSPSNKVTEKGKDVELRCDPISGHTALYWYRQSLGQGLEFLIYFQGNSAPDKSGLPSDRFSAERTGGSVSTLTIQRTQQEDSAVYLCASSSTGGEQYFGPGTRLTVT.

The chain carries TRBV30 and TRBJ2-1, with D tentatively TRBD2 (5 bases). CDR3 length: 13 amino acids. V was trimmed by 1 base and J by 3 bases, leaving 7 bases between them. Germline lookup yields CDR1 GTSNPN and CDR2 SVGIG (reference sequence). Written as DNA, the CDR3 is TGTGCCTGGAGTGCGGGAAACTACAATGAGCAGTTCTTC. Its translation: CAWSAGNYNEQFF.

The rearrangement links TRBV27 to TRBJ1-6; 9 nucleotides align to TRBD1. V lost 0 bases and J lost 13; bases outside the gene matches: 7. CDR3 length: 15 amino acids. Germline CDR1 is MNHEY and CDR2 is SMNVEV (reference sequence). For the CDR3, the DNA is TGTGCCAGCAGTTTATCGGGACAGGGAGGGGAGCCCCTCCACTTT. Translating gives CASSLSGQGGEPLHF.

The chain has TRBV19 and TRBJ2-5; D call uncertain. The V end was cut by 5 bases, the J end by 0 bases, with 13 bases between. This CDR3 is 15 amino acids long. Germline V lookup: CDR1 LNHDA, CDR2 SQIVND (reference sequence). The CDR3 is CASSWGNSDQETQYF. The CDR3 DNA is TGTGCCAGTAGTTGGGGTAACAGCGACCAAGAGACCCAGTACTTC.

In its sample, this clone was seen a few times. The junction shows a germline mismatch at one end, possibly a read error. The V and J genes are TRBV5-6 and TRBJ1-6; 8 positions match TRBD1. The V gene's germline CDR1 is SGHDT and CDR2 YYEEEE. The CDR3 contains 12 residues. CDR3: CASSLTPGQETF. DNA for the CDR3: TGTGCCAGCAGCTTGACCCCGGGACAGGAAACCTTT.

In this sample, this clone turned up once. The rearrangement uses TRBV5-6 and TRBJ1-4; D might be TRBD1 (5 bases). Germline V gene data show CDR1 as SGHDT and CDR2 as YYEEEE. V gave up 0 bases and J gave up 2 bases, with 8 bases separating them. This CDR3 has 15 residues. CDR3 nucleotides: TGTGCCAGCAGCTTGGTAGGGGAGACTAATGAAAAACTGTTTTTT. Translated, it gives CASSLVGETNEKLFF.

Judged by abundance, this clone is medium-sized. The V call is TRBV4-1, the J call TRBJ1-4; D gene uncertain. V lost 1 base and J lost 7, with 7 bases in between. CDR1 and CDR2 (germline): MGHRA, YSYEKL. The CDR3 length is 13 residues. This chain's CDR3 is CASSQVRFEKLFF. The CDR3 region has the DNA TGCGCCAGCAGCCAAGTCAGATTTGAAAAACTGTTTTTT.

V is TRBV11-2 and J is TRBJ2-7, with 7 positions matching TRBD1. CDR3 length equals 15 residues. J was trimmed by 1 base and V by 0 bases; bases with no gene match: 3. Germline V CDR1 and CDR2: SGHAT, FQNNGV. CDR3 DNA: TGTGCCAGCAGCTTAGACACGACAGGGTCCTACGAGCAGTACTTC. Amino acids: CASSLDTTGSYEQYF.

The gene calls are TRBV6-5 and TRBJ2-1; TRBD2 is a possible D gene (6 bases). V lost 6 bases and J 0 bases, leaving 12 bases between the germline ends. Looked up from germline, CDR1 is MNHEY and CDR2 is SVGAGI. CDR3 length: 15 amino acids. Here the CDR3 DNA reads TGTGCCAGCAGAGGGCGGGGTAGCTCCTACAATGAGCAGTTCTTC. Encoded protein: CASRGRGSSYNEQFF.

V and J are TRBV30 and TRBJ1-1; 8 bases agree with TRBD1. Germline V lookup: CDR1 GTSNPN, CDR2 SVGIG (reference sequence). The CDR3 has 13 amino acids. V gave up 3 bases and J gave up 5 bases; unmatched junction bases: 5. CDR3: CAWRQGVGTEAFF. The CDR3 DNA reads as TGTGCCTGGAGACAGGGGGTCGGTACTGAAGCTTTCTTT.

The V gene is TRBV7-9, the J gene TRBJ2-7; no firm D call. Germline loops: CDR1 SEHNR, CDR2 FQNEAQ (reference sequence). The V end was cut by 2 bases, the J end by 3 bases, with 11 bases between. The CDR3 spans 14 residues. The DNA of the CDR3 is TGTGCCAGCAGCTTAAGGCAGGATGTCTACGAGCAGTACTTC. Translating gives CASSLRQDVYEQYF.

The table lists this clone with a few counts. V gene TRBV19 combines with J gene TRBJ1-5; 7 bases are a match to TRBD1. CDR1 LNHDA and CDR2 SQIVND come from the germline V gene (reference sequence). The CDR3 sequence is 16 residues long. The V gene end was trimmed by 7 bases and the J gene end by 7 bases; junction bases not matched to a gene: 16. CDR3 sequence reads: CASMISQRQGSQPQHF. DNA of the CDR3: TGTGCCAGTATGATCAGCCAGAGACAGGGCTCACAGCCCCAGCATTTT.

The count of this clone is one. Other nucleotide sequences from this sample produce the same CDR3. The chain is built from TRBV30 and TRBJ1-5; tentative D call: TRBD1 (5 bases). V gave up 1 base and J gave up 5 bases, with 9 bases separating them. CDR3 length: 13 amino acids. Germline values: CDR1 GTSNPN, CDR2 SVGIG (reference sequence). The CDR3 coding sequence is TGTGCCTGGAGTGCAACGGGGGATCAGCCCCAGCATTTT. This encodes CAWSATGDQPQHF.

The chain carries TRBV19 and TRBJ1-1; maybe TRBD1 (6 bases). The CDR3 is 15 residues long. Trimming left V 1 base short and J 1 base short, with 10 bases between. Germline V gene lookup returns CDR1 LNHDA and CDR2 SQIVND (reference sequence). CDR3 nucleotides: TGTGCCAGTAGTATAGCGAGGGGGGCGAACACTGAAGCTTTCTTT. Translating it yields CASSIARGANTEAFF.

V and J are TRBV6-6 and TRBJ2-3; TRBD1 matches 8 bases. The CDR3 extends over 15 amino acids. Losses at the gene ends were 2 bases for V and 1 base for J; bases not matched to a gene: 2. The germline gives CDR1 MNHNY, CDR2 SVGAGI (reference sequence). The DNA of the CDR3 is TGTGCCAGCAGTTACGGGACAGGTCGCACAGATACGCAGTATTTT. As protein: CASSYGTGRTDTQYF.

This chain uses TRBV5-6 with TRBJ2-5; TRBD2 aligns across 9 bases. With V trimmed by 0 bases and J by 3 bases, 3 bases remained unmatched. The CDR3 runs 15 residues. Germline loops: CDR1 SGHDT, CDR2 YYEEEE. The CDR3 nucleotides read TGTGCCAGCAGCTTGGTGGCGGGGGGGAAAGAGACCCAGTACTTC. It codes for CASSLVAGGKETQYF.

This clone was counted a few times. The chain links TRBV5-8 to TRBJ1-1, with D hard to call. CDR3 length equals 13 residues. The V gene's germline CDR1 is SGHTS and CDR2 YDEGEE. V dropped 0 bases and J dropped 1 base, with 4 bases sitting between them. The CDR3 DNA sequence: TGTGCCAGCAGCTTGGCTGGGAACACTGAAGCTTTCTTT. Its translation: CASSLAGNTEAFF.

This clone was found a few times. The rearrangement links TRBV6-7 to TRBJ1-5; a weak D match, TRBD1 (6 bases). TRBV6-7 is an ORF, with its function uncertain. The CDR3 runs to 17 residues. Trimming took off 9 bases at V and 0 bases at J, with 21 bases between the two ends. CDR3 region: CARRARLQGYSNQPQHF. The CDR3, as DNA: TGTGCCAGAAGGGCCCGCTTACAGGGTTATAGCAATCAGCCCCAGCATTTT.

This clone was picked up one time. V is TRBV6-1 and J is TRBJ2-3; TRBD1 matches 7 bases. The CDR3 loop spans 16 amino acids. In germline, CDR1 is MNHNS, CDR2 SASEGT. Trimming cost V 2 bases and J 0 bases; bases outside gene matches: 5. In DNA, the CDR3 is TGTGCCAGCAGTGAACCCGACAGGGATAGCACAGATACGCAGTATTTT. It specifies CASSEPDRDSTDTQYF.